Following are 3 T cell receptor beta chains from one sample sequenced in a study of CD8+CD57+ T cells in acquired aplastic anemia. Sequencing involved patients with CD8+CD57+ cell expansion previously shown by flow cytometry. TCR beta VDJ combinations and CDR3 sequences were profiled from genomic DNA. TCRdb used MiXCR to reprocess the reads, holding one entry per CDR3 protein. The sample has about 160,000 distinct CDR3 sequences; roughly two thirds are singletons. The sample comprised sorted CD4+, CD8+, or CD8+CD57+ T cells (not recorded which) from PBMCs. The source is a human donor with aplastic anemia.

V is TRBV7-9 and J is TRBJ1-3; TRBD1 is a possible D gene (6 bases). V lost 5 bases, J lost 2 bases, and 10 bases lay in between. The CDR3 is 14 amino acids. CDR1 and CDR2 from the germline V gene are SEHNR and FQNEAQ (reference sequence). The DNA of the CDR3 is TGTGCCAGCAGCGGACAGCTTACTGGAAACACCATATATTTT. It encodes CASSGQLTGNTIYF. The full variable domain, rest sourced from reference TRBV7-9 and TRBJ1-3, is DTGVSQNPRHKITKRGQNVTFRCDPISEHNRLYWYRQTLGQGPEFLTYFQNEAQLEKSRLLSDRFSAERPKGSFSTLEIQRTEQGDSAMYLCASSGQLTGNTIYFGEGSWLTVV.

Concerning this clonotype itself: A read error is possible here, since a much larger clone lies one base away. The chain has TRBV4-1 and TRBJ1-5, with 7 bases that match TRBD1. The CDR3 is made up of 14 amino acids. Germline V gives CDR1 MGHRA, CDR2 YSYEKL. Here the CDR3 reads CAGSQETGSWSQHF. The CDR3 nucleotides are TGCGCCGGCAGCCAAGAGACAGGGAGTTGGTCCCAGCATTTT.

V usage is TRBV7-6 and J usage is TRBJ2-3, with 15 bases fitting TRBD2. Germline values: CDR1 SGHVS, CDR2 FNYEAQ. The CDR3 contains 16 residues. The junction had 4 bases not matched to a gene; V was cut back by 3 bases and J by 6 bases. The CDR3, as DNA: TGTGCCAGCAGCTTGGGACTAGCGGGGGGTCAGGATACGCAGTATTTT. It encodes CASSLGLAGGQDTQYF.